One sample yielded the 10 T cell receptor beta chains listed below, sequenced in a study of cytomegalovirus exposure and HLA in healthy donors. PCR primers comprised 60 Vbeta and 13 Jbeta primers. Only in-frame clones appear in the TCRdb table, and some are missing; sequencing was by immunoSEQ multiplex PCR. The clone table shows about 83,000 clones, with the ten largest holding 3% to 4%. The material sequenced was PBMCs. Every receptor here comes from a man aged 18 to 29 in good health and CMV-seropositive.

The J gene is TRBJ2-1, the V gene TRBV6-1, with 7 bases that match TRBD1. CDR3 length: 14 amino acids. With V trimmed by 8 bases and J by 2 bases, 6 bases remained unmatched. Germline CDR1 and CDR2: MNHNS and SASEGT. The CDR3 spells CASLDRVAYNEQFF. DNA of the CDR3: TGTGCCAGCCTTGACAGGGTCGCCTACAATGAGCAGTTCTTC.

V gene TRBV11-2 combines with J gene TRBJ2-3; 10 bases align to TRBD1. The CDR3 spans 16 residues. CDR1 is SGHAT and CDR2 is FQNNGV in the germline V gene. The ends lost 1 base at V and 4 bases at J; junction bases unmatched: 5. CDR3 DNA: TGTGCCAGCAGCTTAGGGACAGGGGGGAGCGCAGATACGCAGTATTTT. Amino acids: CASSLGTGGSADTQYF.

V is TRBV28 and J is TRBJ2-7, with D maybe TRBD1 (6 bases). The CDR3 extends over 15 amino acids. The V end lost 3 bases, the J end lost 0 bases, and 12 bases lay between the germline ends. Per the germline V gene, CDR1 is MDHEN and CDR2 is SYDVKM. The CDR3 nucleotides are TGTGCCAGCAGTTTCCGGACAGACCTCTCCTACGAGCAGTACTTC. It is translated as CASSFRTDLSYEQYF.

The rearrangement links TRBV6-1 to TRBJ2-7; D is perhaps TRBD2 (6 bases). The CDR3 covers 13 residues. V was pared by 3 bases and J by 6 bases, with 12 bases between. Germline assignment: CDR1 MNHNS and CDR2 SASEGT. In DNA, the CDR3 is TGTGCCAGCAGTGAGGAGGGGCTTGGCGAGCAGTACTTC. Translation gives CASSEEGLGEQYF.

CDR3 sequence: CSVLTGTYGYTF. The CDR3 nucleotides are TGCAGCGTCTTGACAGGAACCTATGGCTACACCTTC. The V and J genes are TRBV29-1 and TRBJ1-2, with TRBD1 as a possible D gene (6 bases). Between the trimmed V and J ends, which lost 6 bases and 4 bases, there was a span of 12 bases. Germline V gene data show CDR1 as SQVTM and CDR2 as ANQGSEA. The CDR3 is made up of 12 amino acids.

The chain is built from TRBV5-4 and TRBJ2-3; TRBD2 matches 8 bases. This CDR3 has 17 residues. The germline V gene has CDR1 SGHNT and CDR2 YYREEE (reference sequence). V shed 1 base and J 6 bases; nucleotides not matched to a gene: 13. The CDR3 nucleotides read TGTGCCAGCAGCTTGCCCTCCCCAGGGGTAGCGGGGGATACGCAGTATTTT. Its protein is CASSLPSPGVAGDTQYF.

The rearrangement joins TRBV5-6 to TRBJ1-2; 8 positions agree with TRBD1. This CDR3 has 14 residues. Germline CDR1 is SGHDT and CDR2 is YYEEEE. Trimming cost V 3 bases and J 4 bases; bases outside gene matches: 5. This CDR3 is CASSWTGSSYGYTF. The CDR3 nucleotides read TGTGCCAGCAGCTGGACAGGGAGTAGCTATGGCTACACCTTC.

The V and J genes are TRBV29-1 and TRBJ2-2; 10 positions agree with TRBD1. The V gene end was trimmed by 5 bases and the J gene end by 5 bases; junction bases not matched to a gene: 8. The germline CDR1 and CDR2 sequences are SQVTM and ANQGSEA. The CDR3 is 15 amino acids. As DNA, the CDR3 is TGCAGCGTTTATACCGGGACAGGGGTAACCGGGGAGCTGTTTTTT. Its translation is CSVYTGTGVTGELFF.

The chain links TRBV19 to TRBJ2-7, with 8 bases that match TRBD1. The V gene's germline CDR1 is LNHDA and CDR2 SQIVND (reference sequence). V gave up 4 bases and J gave up 3 bases; unmatched junction bases: 5. This CDR3 contains 14 residues. The CDR3 is CASSSTGTGYEQYF. The CDR3 DNA reads as TGTGCCAGTAGTAGTACCGGGACAGGCTACGAGCAGTACTTC.

The chain couples TRBV7-9 to TRBJ1-4, with D uncertain. CDR3 length equals 14 residues. Looked up from germline, CDR1 is SEHNR and CDR2 is FQNEAQ (reference sequence). The V gene lost 4 bases and the J gene lost 7 bases, with 13 bases spanning the gap. CDR3 coding DNA: TGTGCCAGCAGCTCCCCGAGTTCGGTTGAAAAACTGTTTTTT. This translates into CASSSPSSVEKLFF.